This TCR beta chain was retrieved from a study of regulatory T cells in long-lasting Graves disease. iRepertoire HTBI primers and Arm-PCR of CDR3 regions built TCR beta libraries. Under the authors' procedure: Detected in the samples were 62 TRBV and 15 or so TRBJ segments. TCRdb reprocessed the multiplex PCR reads with MiXCR, giving one entry per CDR3 protein. TCRdb, not the original authors, processed these V and J calls. This table has roughly 490,000 distinct CDR3 sequences, roughly 22% appearing once. The study, taken as a whole, reports: Thyroid tissue went unexamined; only peripheral blood was analyzed. New patients shared over 800 public clonotypes, fewer than the roughly 2,600 shared by persistent patients.

In regard to this clonotype: Its specificity is not known.

The time point here: persistent/refractory GD, antithyroid drugs over 5 years with positive TRAb. RNA from PBMCs was the source of the TCR library. The sequence was obtained from a female donor with Graves disease. Sample: peripheral blood mononuclear cells (PBMCs), taken when the disease was refractory, from a patient treated with antithyroid drugs.

The CDR3 is CASSELQQPQHF. Written as DNA, the CDR3 is TGTGCCAGCAGTGAGTTACAGCAGCCCCAGCATTTT. The J gene is TRBJ1-5, the V gene TRBV6-1; D gene uncertain. This CDR3 has 12 residues. The ends were cut back, 3 bases at V and 7 bases at J, with 7 bases in the middle. The germline V gene encodes CDR1 MNHNS and CDR2 SASEGT.